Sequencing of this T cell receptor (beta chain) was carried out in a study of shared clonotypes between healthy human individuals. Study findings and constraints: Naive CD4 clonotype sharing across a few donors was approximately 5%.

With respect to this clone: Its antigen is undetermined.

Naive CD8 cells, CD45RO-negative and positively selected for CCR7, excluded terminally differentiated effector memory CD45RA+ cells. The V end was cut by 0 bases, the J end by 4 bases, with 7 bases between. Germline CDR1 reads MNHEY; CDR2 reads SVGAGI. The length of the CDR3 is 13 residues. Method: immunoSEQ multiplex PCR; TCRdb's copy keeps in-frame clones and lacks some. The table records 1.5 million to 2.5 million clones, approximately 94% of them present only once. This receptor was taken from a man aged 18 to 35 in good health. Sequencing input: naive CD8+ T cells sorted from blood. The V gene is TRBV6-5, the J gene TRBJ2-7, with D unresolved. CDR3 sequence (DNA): TGTGCCAGCAGTTACTCGTCCTTTTACGAGCAGTACTTC. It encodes CASSYSSFYEQYF.